Given below is one TCR beta chain in context. Its antigen is not yet known. No clone much larger than this one lies a single base away; base qualities are absent. Receptor libraries were prepared by 5' RACE. The instrument given in TCRdb is Illumina HiSeq 2000. TCRdb took the public reads, trimmed them with fastp at Q25, ran MiXCR for clone calling and kept in-frame beta chains. Rows matching on CDR3 protein sequence are summarized as one entry with the most common DNA and genes. The sample table records 3,000 or so distinct CDR3 sequences; around 6.5% of these occur just once. The ten top clones hold 6.5% of the sample. This entry comes from a study listed by TCRdb under 2016. At the level of the whole study: In people whose bodies naturally kept HIV infection under control, the researchers looked into where HIV persistence comes from.

Via the germline V gene, CDR1 is MNHNS and CDR2 SASEGT. Counted from cysteine to phenylalanine, this CDR3 has 17 amino acids. This entry keeps only the CDR3 DNA: 51 bases, framed from base 1. Relative to germline, V is missing 3 bases and J is missing 8 bases, with 17 bases of the junction outside any gene match. The clonotype comes from a female donor with HIV. The receptor chain draws on TRBV6-1 and TRBJ1-2; 8 central bases correspond to TRBD1. Sequencing was carried out using total memory T cells from blood PBMCs. The sample's cell subset or site label, in plain terms: transitional memory CD4+ T cells. The DNA reads TGTGCCAGCAGTGAGGCGGCGTTTGGACAGGGTTTATACGGCTACACCTTC. Translated, it gives CASSEAAFGQGLYGYTF.